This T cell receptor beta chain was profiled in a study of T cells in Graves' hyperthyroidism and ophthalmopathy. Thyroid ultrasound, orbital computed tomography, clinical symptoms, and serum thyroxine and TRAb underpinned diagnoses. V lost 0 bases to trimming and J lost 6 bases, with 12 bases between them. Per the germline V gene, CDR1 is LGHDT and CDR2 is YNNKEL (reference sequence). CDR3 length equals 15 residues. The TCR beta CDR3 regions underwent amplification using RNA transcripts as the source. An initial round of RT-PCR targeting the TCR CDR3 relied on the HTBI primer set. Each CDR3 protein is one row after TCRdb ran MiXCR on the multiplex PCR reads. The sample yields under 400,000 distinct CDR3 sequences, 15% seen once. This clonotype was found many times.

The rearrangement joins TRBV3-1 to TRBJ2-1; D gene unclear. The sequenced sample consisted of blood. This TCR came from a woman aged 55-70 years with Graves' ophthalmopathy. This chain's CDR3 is CASSQDNGRFNEQFF. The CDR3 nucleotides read TGTGCCAGCAGCCAAGATAACGGGCGGTTCAATGAGCAGTTCTTC.